A selection of T cell receptor beta chains follows, all from one sample in a study of beta chain features in type 1 diabetes. Sequenced by immunoSEQ multiplex PCR; TCRdb stores in-frame clones only, minus some. The sample contains around 240,000 clones, roughly 17% of which appear only once. Sequencing used naive CD4+ T cells from blood. These receptors all come from a man aged 30-40 years with type 1 diabetes. CDR3s include the opening cysteine and the closing phenylalanine or tryptophan. Fields, in order: CDR3 protein, CDR3 DNA, clone size, V gene, D gene, J gene. D genes are given only for firm matches. Clone size is stated in some rows and not others, as once, few, many or a class when expanded.

cdr3_aa: CASSFYGRGEKLFF; cdr3_nt: TGTGCCAGCAGCTTTTATGGTCGGGGTGAAAAACTGTTTTTT; clone_size: -; v_call: TRBV7-2; d_call: -; j_call: TRBJ1-4
cdr3_aa: CAWSEGNSNQPQHF; cdr3_nt: TGTGCCTGGAGTGAGGGAAATAGCAATCAGCCCCAGCATTTT; clone_size: -; v_call: TRBV30; d_call: -; j_call: TRBJ1-5
cdr3_aa: CSVEFGGVSYEQYF; cdr3_nt: TGCAGCGTTGAGTTCGGGGGGGTCTCCTACGAGCAGTACTTC; clone_size: few; v_call: TRBV29-1; d_call: TRBD2; j_call: TRBJ2-7
cdr3_aa: CASPPPGLAGEPETQYF; cdr3_nt: TGTGCCAGCCCACCACCCGGGCTAGCGGGAGAACCAGAGACCCAGTACTTC; clone_size: few; v_call: TRBV28; d_call: TRBD2; j_call: TRBJ2-5
cdr3_aa: CASSEGGETQYF; cdr3_nt: TGTGCCAGCAGCGAGGGTGGAGAGACCCAGTACTTC; clone_size: -; v_call: TRBV7-9; d_call: -; j_call: TRBJ2-5
cdr3_aa: CSFRDHTGELFF; cdr3_nt: TGCAGCTTCCGGGACCACACCGGGGAGCTGTTTTTT; clone_size: -; v_call: TRBV29-1; d_call: -; j_call: TRBJ2-2
cdr3_aa: CAWKPGEGVRYEQYF; cdr3_nt: TGTGCCTGGAAACCGGGCGAGGGCGTAAGGTACGAGCAGTACTTC; clone_size: few; v_call: TRBV30; d_call: -; j_call: TRBJ2-7
cdr3_aa: CSAPGLAGGATDTQYF; cdr3_nt: TGCAGCGCCCCGGGACTAGCGGGAGGTGCCACAGATACGCAGTATTTT; clone_size: few; v_call: TRBV29-1; d_call: TRBD2; j_call: TRBJ2-3
cdr3_aa: CAWSVRNPYGYTF; cdr3_nt: TGTGCCTGGAGTGTACGGAATCCCTATGGCTACACCTTC; clone_size: few; v_call: TRBV30; d_call: -; j_call: TRBJ1-2
cdr3_aa: CSVGVFSGRATDTQYF; cdr3_nt: TGCAGCGTTGGCGTTTTTAGCGGGAGGGCCACAGATACGCAGTATTTT; clone_size: few; v_call: TRBV29-1; d_call: TRBD2; j_call: TRBJ2-3
cdr3_aa: CASPGRSYEQFF; cdr3_nt: TGTGCCAGCCCCGGCAGGTCGTATGAGCAGTTCTTC; clone_size: few; v_call: TRBV7-9; d_call: -; j_call: TRBJ2-1
cdr3_aa: CATSGRAGQETQYF; cdr3_nt: TGTGCCACCAGCGGAAGAGCGGGCCAAGAGACCCAGTACTTC; clone_size: few; v_call: TRBV15; d_call: -; j_call: TRBJ2-5
cdr3_aa: CASGQRNPETQYF; cdr3_nt: TGTGCCAGCGGCCAGAGGAACCCGGAGACCCAGTACTTC; clone_size: -; v_call: TRBV2; d_call: -; j_call: TRBJ2-5
cdr3_aa: CASSLNNEQFF; cdr3_nt: TGTGCCAGCAGCCTAAACAATGAGCAGTTCTTC; clone_size: few; v_call: TRBV14; d_call: -; j_call: TRBJ2-1
cdr3_aa: CASSLRRGHSFGQYF; cdr3_nt: TGTGCCAGCAGTTTGCGGAGGGGACACTCTTTTGGGCAGTATTTT; clone_size: -; v_call: TRBV27; d_call: -; j_call: TRBJ2-3
cdr3_aa: CATSVGSHETGGEQYF; cdr3_nt: TGTGCCACCAGCGTCGGATCCCACGAGACAGGGGGCGAGCAGTACTTC; clone_size: few; v_call: TRBV15; d_call: TRBD1; j_call: TRBJ2-7
cdr3_aa: CSVDRGYTF; cdr3_nt: TGCAGCGTTGATAGGGGCTACACCTTC; clone_size: -; v_call: TRBV29-1; d_call: -; j_call: TRBJ1-2
cdr3_aa: CASSVVQGAGEQYF; cdr3_nt: TGTGCCAGCAGCGTAGTACAGGGGGCAGGCGAGCAGTACTTC; clone_size: -; v_call: TRBV9; d_call: TRBD1; j_call: TRBJ2-7
cdr3_aa: CASTLTGSAYEQYF; cdr3_nt: TGCGCCAGCACCCTAACAGGGAGCGCCTACGAGCAGTACTTC; clone_size: -; v_call: TRBV5-1; d_call: -; j_call: TRBJ2-7
cdr3_aa: CSVEVPGEVTEAFF; cdr3_nt: TGCAGCGTTGAAGTTCCAGGGGAAGTAACTGAAGCTTTCTTT; clone_size: -; v_call: TRBV29-1; d_call: -; j_call: TRBJ1-1